This TCR beta chain is from a study of blood T cells in healthy people across ages. Primed by a sample-barcoded 5' primer and a J-beta primer mix, a second PCR proceeded for roughly 6 to 12 cycles. Via MiXCR, TCRdb re-called the 5' RACE reads, giving one row per CDR3 protein. The data show fewer than 600,000 distinct CDR3 sequences, about 25% seen once. The V end lost 4 bases, the J end lost 3 bases, and 9 bases lay between the germline ends. CDR1 and CDR2 (germline): KGHDR, SFDVKD. This CDR3 spans 14 amino acids. In terms of origin and age, donors were healthy Caucasian individuals from Russia aged 6 to 90. The sample was also reused in another study, on T cells of mothers and their children. That paper adds: Amplification in the second PCR used the M1S primer, which added sample barcodes and 2-4 random nucleotides. Sequencing got over 8.5 million TCR beta CDR3 reads from each mother and roughly 2.7 million from each child.

The sequence was collected from a boy aged 2 to 10 in good health. The chain links TRBV24-1 to TRBJ2-1; no reliable D call. The sequencing sample was made of blood. CDR3 loop: CATSEARNYNEQFF. CDR3 bases: TGTGCCACCAGTGAGGCACGGAACTACAATGAGCAGTTCTTC.